These 25 T cell receptor beta chains share one sample of origin, sequenced in a study of T cells after yellow fever vaccination. Via MiXCR, TCRdb re-called the 5' RACE reads, giving one row per CDR3 protein. The sample includes approximately 90,000 distinct CDR3 sequences, 4.5% to 6% of them seen just once. Specimen: CD8+ T cells sorted from PBMCs, collected 10 days after the yellow fever booster vaccination. These receptors all stem from a man between 18 and 29 years old who received the YFV17D yellow fever vaccine.

The rearrangement uses TRBV4-2 and TRBJ2-3; possibly TRBD1 or TRBD2 for D (5 bases each). With 0 bases removed from V and 2 bases from J, the gap between germline ends came to 12 bases. This CDR3 has 16 residues. Germline CDR1 LGHNA, CDR2 YNFKEQ. CDR3 region: CASSQDFDGTTDTQYF. The CDR3 DNA reads as TGTGCCAGCAGCCAAGATTTCGACGGGACCACAGATACGCAGTATTTT.

This rearrangement joins TRBV7-9 to TRBJ1-4; 9 bases agree with TRBD1. The CDR3 spans 14 residues. V lost 5 bases and J lost 7; bases outside the gene matches: 5. From germline, CDR1 is SEHNR and CDR2 FQNEAQ (reference sequence). Written as DNA, the CDR3 is TGTGCCAGCAGCACAGGGGGCGCGATTGAAAAACTGTTTTTT. Its protein product is CASSTGGAIEKLFF.

This clonotype has just a few counts. CDR3 sequence (DNA): TGTGCCAGCAGCTTGGTCCTCCTCGGTCTTGAGCAGTACGTC. This gives the protein CASSLVLLGLEQYV. V and J are TRBV5-5 and TRBJ2-7; D call uncertain. CDR3 size: 14 residues. Germline lookup yields CDR1 SGHKS and CDR2 YYEKEE (reference sequence). V was pared by 0 bases and J by 7 bases, with 14 bases between.

This clonotype was observed many times. In nucleotides, the CDR3 is TGTGCCAGCAGCTTAGCGGGCAGCTCCTACGAGCAGTACTTC. It is translated as CASSLAGSSYEQYF. This chain joins TRBV11-1 and TRBJ2-7, with unresolved D. The CDR3 length is 14 residues. CDR1 SGHAT and CDR2 FQDESV come from the germline V gene (reference sequence). Trimming cost V 0 bases and J 0 bases, with 6 bases left between them.

This clonotype has a handful of counts. The V call is TRBV20-1, the J call TRBJ1-3; 7 nucleotides agree with TRBD1. Germline V gene data show CDR1 as DFQATT and CDR2 as SNEGSKA (reference sequence). J lost 2 bases, V lost 1 base, and 11 bases had no gene match. The CDR3 contains 17 residues. CDR3 region: CSARGRGDREPGNTIYF. In DNA form, the CDR3 reads TGCAGTGCTAGAGGGCGTGGAGACAGGGAACCTGGAAACACCATATATTTT.

V is TRBV6-2 or TRBV6-3 and J is TRBJ2-2; D gene uncertain. V shed 6 bases and J shed 4 bases, with 12 bases lying between them. This CDR3 has 14 amino acids. Germline V CDR1 and CDR2: MNHEY, SVGEGT. The CDR3 sequence: CASRGMVGTGELFF. The DNA of the CDR3 is TGTGCCAGCAGGGGGATGGTTGGCACCGGGGAGCTGTTTTTT.

This clonotype was picked up a small number of times. V gene TRBV20-1 combines with J gene TRBJ2-1; 7 nucleotides align to TRBD2. Germline values: CDR1 DFQATT, CDR2 SNEGSKA (reference sequence). The CDR3 is 14 residues long. V gave up 0 bases and J gave up 8 bases; unmatched junction bases: 7. The CDR3 loop reads CSARDFATSDEQFF. CDR3 in DNA: TGCAGTGCTAGAGACTTTGCAACTAGCGATGAGCAGTTCTTC.

This clonotype was seen ten or more times. The chain links TRBV27 to TRBJ1-1; D possibly corresponds to TRBD1 (5 bases). CDR1 is MNHEY and CDR2 is SMNVEV in the germline V gene (reference sequence). V lost 5 bases and J lost 0, with 13 bases in between. CDR3 length equals 15 residues. The CDR3 loop reads CASSHSGRMNTEAFF. DNA of the CDR3: TGTGCCAGCAGTCACTCGGGACGTATGAACACTGAAGCTTTCTTT.

There are a few counts of this clonotype. V is TRBV5-1 and J is TRBJ2-1, with TRBD1 matching over 8 bases. V dropped 5 bases and J dropped 3; count of bases not matched to a gene: 10. CDR1 and CDR2 from the germline V gene are SGHRS and YFSETQ. The CDR3 contains 16 residues. CDR3 residues: CASRLDSGGYYNEQFF. As DNA, the CDR3 is TGCGCCAGCAGACTAGATTCAGGGGGCTACTACAATGAGCAGTTCTTC. Full variable domain (outside the CDR3, taken from reference TRBV5-1 and TRBJ2-1): KAGVTQTPRYLIKTRGQQVTLSCSPISGHRSVSWYQQTPGQGLQFLFEYFSETQRNKGNFPGRFSGRQFSNSRSEMNVSTLELGDSALYLCASRLDSGGYYNEQFFGPGTRLTVL.

This clonotype was detected many times. The chain employs TRBV4-3 and TRBJ2-7; D possibly corresponds to TRBD1 (6 bases). CDR3 size: 16 residues. Looked up from germline, CDR1 is LGHNA and CDR2 is YSLEER. Trimming took 0 bases from V and 6 from J, leaving 18 bases between them. DNA for the CDR3: TGCGCCAGCAGCCAAGATGTAACAGGGCTTTTGATCGAGCAGTACTTC. This encodes CASSQDVTGLLIEQYF.

This clonotype was counted a few times. The rearrangement joins TRBV11-2 to TRBJ1-1, with 7 bases lining up with TRBD1. Germline values: CDR1 SGHAT, CDR2 FQNNGV. This CDR3 has 14 residues. V shed 6 bases, J shed 3 bases, and the junction held 7 bases outside the gene matches. The DNA for the CDR3 is TGTGCCAGCAGAGGACAGGTCCGGGACACTGAAGCTTTCTTT. As protein: CASRGQVRDTEAFF.

This clonotype appeared many times. The chain recombines TRBV6-5 with TRBJ2-1; D perhaps matches TRBD1 (5 bases). Trimming left V 2 bases short and J 9 bases short, with 8 bases between. From germline, CDR1 is MNHEY and CDR2 SVGAGI. The CDR3 loop spans 12 amino acids. CDR3 protein: CASSYGASEQFF. CDR3 DNA sequence: TGTGCCAGCAGTTACGGGGCTTCTGAGCAGTTCTTC.

This clonotype showed up just a few times. The CDR3 loop is CASSQDRDRGVYGYTF. The CDR3 nucleotides read TGTGCCAGCAGCCAAGATCGGGACAGGGGGGTCTATGGCTACACCTTC. J is TRBJ1-2 and V is TRBV4-2; TRBD1 matches at 11 bases. V was pared by 0 bases and J by 4 bases, with 4 bases of the junction left unmatched. From germline, CDR1 is LGHNA and CDR2 YNFKEQ. The CDR3 has 16 residues.

The chain uses TRBV5-1 and TRBJ2-7; 10 nucleotides match TRBD1. The ends lost 3 bases at V and 2 bases at J; junction bases unmatched: 8. This CDR3 has 16 residues. Germline V gene data show CDR1 as SGHRS and CDR2 as YFSETQ. The CDR3 bases are TGCGCCAGCAGCTCGGGACAGGGGTTTGGGGCCTACGAGCAGTACTTC. It is translated as CASSSGQGFGAYEQYF.

This clonotype has at least ten counts. The gene calls are TRBV4-1 and TRBJ2-7; no reliable D call. This CDR3 is built from 12 residues. Trimming took 0 bases from V and 7 from J, leaving 7 bases between them. Germline assignment: CDR1 MGHRA and CDR2 YSYEKL. The CDR3 here is CASSQELGEQYF. The CDR3, as DNA: TGCGCCAGCAGCCAAGAACTGGGGGAGCAGTACTTC.

V is TRBV5-1 and J is TRBJ2-1; TRBD1 might be the D (7 bases). The V end was cut by 1 base, the J end by 4 bases, with 15 bases between. This CDR3 comprises 16 residues. In germline, CDR1 is SGHRS, CDR2 YFSETQ. Here the CDR3 DNA reads TGCGCCAGCAGCTTGTTTTCAGGGGGGATGTACAATGAGCAGTTCTTC. This gives the protein CASSLFSGGMYNEQFF. Together with reference TRBV5-1 and TRBJ2-1, the CDR3 gives the full variable domain: KAGVTQTPRYLIKTRGQQVTLSCSPISGHRSVSWYQQTPGQGLQFLFEYFSETQRNKGNFPGRFSGRQFSNSRSEMNVSTLELGDSALYLCASSLFSGGMYNEQFFGPGTRLTVL.

The chain combines TRBV27 with TRBJ2-1; 8 bases are shared with TRBD2. The CDR3 covers 16 residues. J lost 0 bases, V lost 7 bases, and 8 bases had no gene match. Germline V gene sequence: CDR1 MNHEY, CDR2 SMNVEV (reference sequence). CDR3 sequence reads: CASTSGTSGSYNEQFF. CDR3 coding DNA: TGTGCCAGCACCTCCGGTACTAGCGGCTCCTACAATGAGCAGTTCTTC.

The J gene is TRBJ2-3, the V gene TRBV11-2; D not certain. The CDR3 length is 16 residues. Germline V lookup: CDR1 SGHAT, CDR2 FQNNGV. V shed 4 bases and J shed 0 bases, with 14 bases lying between them. CDR3 sequence: CASSSQAITSTDTQYF. CDR3 coding DNA: TGTGCCAGCAGCTCCCAAGCTATTACTAGCACAGATACGCAGTATTTT.

CDR3 sequence (DNA): TGCAGCGTGGGGTACATGGGTGAAAAACTGTTTTTT. As protein: CSVGYMGEKLFF. The chain carries TRBV29-1 and TRBJ1-4; D gene unclear. The CDR3 contains 12 residues. Germline values: CDR1 SQVTM, CDR2 ANQGSEA. V was clipped by 6 bases and J by 7 bases, with 12 bases between them.

The genes are TRBV5-1 and TRBJ2-5, with D maybe TRBD2 (5 bases). Germline V gene data show CDR1 as SGHRS and CDR2 as YFSETQ. The ends were cut back, 3 bases at V and 3 bases at J, with 15 bases in the middle. This CDR3 is built from 15 residues. The CDR3 is CASSSLGVLEETQYF. The CDR3 bases are TGCGCCAGCAGCTCCCTCGGGGTATTAGAAGAGACCCAGTACTTC.

This clonotype was seen more than once but under ten times. The chain uses TRBV5-1 and TRBJ2-1; 8 bases line up with TRBD1. Germline assignment: CDR1 SGHRS and CDR2 YFSETQ. After removal of 3 bases from V and 9 bases from J, the junction contained 11 bases not matched to a gene. The CDR3 length is 15 residues. CDR3 in amino acids: CASSSGRQGAGEQFF. CDR3 in DNA: TGCGCCAGCAGCTCCGGGCGGCAGGGGGCGGGTGAGCAGTTCTTC.

This clonotype has a handful of counts. The J gene is TRBJ1-1, the V gene TRBV4-2; D gene uncertain. Trimming stripped 1 base from V and 4 bases from J, with 7 bases between. The CDR3 length is 13 residues. Per germline, CDR1 LGHNA and CDR2 YNFKEQ. CDR3 bases: TGTGCCAGCAGCCAAGCCCCAGGCACTGAAGCTTTCTTT. Its translation: CASSQAPGTEAFF.

The J gene is TRBJ1-5, the V gene TRBV7-2, with D possibly TRBD1 on 5 matching bases. The germline V and J ends were trimmed by 5 bases and 4 bases, with 15 bases remaining between them. The CDR3 loop spans 15 amino acids. Germline CDR1 reads SGHTA; CDR2 reads FQGNSA. DNA for the CDR3: TGTGCCAGCAGCCCGCTGGGGGGTCGAAATCAGCCCCAGCATTTT. It translates to CASSPLGGRNQPQHF.

The chain combines TRBV20-1 with TRBJ1-1; perhaps TRBD1 as D (5 bases). The CDR3 spans 11 residues. With 6 bases removed from V and 7 bases from J, the gap between germline ends came to 12 bases. CDR1 and CDR2 (germline): DFQATT, SNEGSKA (reference sequence). CDR3 nucleotide sequence: TGCAGTGCCACCCGGGACCGTGAAGCTTTCTTT. This codes for CSATRDREAFF.

This clonotype has ten or more counts. The V and J genes are TRBV5-6 and TRBJ2-1, with D possibly matching TRBD2 (5 bases). The length of the CDR3 is 15 residues. CDR1 and CDR2 (germline): SGHDT, YYEEEE. V was pared by 1 base and J by 3 bases, with 11 bases between. The CDR3 protein is CASSLWLANYNEQFF. The DNA for the CDR3 is TGTGCCAGCAGCTTGTGGCTAGCAAACTACAATGAGCAGTTCTTC.